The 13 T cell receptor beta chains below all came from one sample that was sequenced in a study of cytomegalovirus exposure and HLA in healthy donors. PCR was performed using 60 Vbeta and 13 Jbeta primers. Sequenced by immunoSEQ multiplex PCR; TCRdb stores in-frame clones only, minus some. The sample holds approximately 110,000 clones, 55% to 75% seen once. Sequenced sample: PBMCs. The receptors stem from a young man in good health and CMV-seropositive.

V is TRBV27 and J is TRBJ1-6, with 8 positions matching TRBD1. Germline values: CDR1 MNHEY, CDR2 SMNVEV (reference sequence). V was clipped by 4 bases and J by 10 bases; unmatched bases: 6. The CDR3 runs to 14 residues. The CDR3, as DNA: TGTGCCAGCAGTTCAGGGGGCTTGGGATCACCCCTCCACTTT. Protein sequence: CASSSGGLGSPLHF.

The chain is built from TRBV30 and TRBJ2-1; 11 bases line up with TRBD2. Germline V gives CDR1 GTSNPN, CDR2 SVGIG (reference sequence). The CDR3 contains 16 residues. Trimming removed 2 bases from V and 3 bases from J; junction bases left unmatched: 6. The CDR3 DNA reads TGTGCCTGGAGTCCCTTAGCGGGAGGGGGCTACAATGAGCAGTTCTTC. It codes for CAWSPLAGGGYNEQFF.

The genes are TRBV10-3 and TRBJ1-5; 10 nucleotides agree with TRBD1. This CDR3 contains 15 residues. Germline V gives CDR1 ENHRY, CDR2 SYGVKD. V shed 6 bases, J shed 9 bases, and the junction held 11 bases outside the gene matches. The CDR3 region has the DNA TGTGCCATCAGCCCCGGGACAGGGGACTCTGGGCCCCAGCATTTT. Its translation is CAISPGTGDSGPQHF.

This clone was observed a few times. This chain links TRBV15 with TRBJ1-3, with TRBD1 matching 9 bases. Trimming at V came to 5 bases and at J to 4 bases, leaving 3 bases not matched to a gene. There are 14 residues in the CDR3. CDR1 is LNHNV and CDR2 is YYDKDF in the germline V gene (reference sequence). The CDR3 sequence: CATSGTGSGNTIYF. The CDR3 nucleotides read TGTGCCACCAGCGGGACAGGGTCCGGAAACACCATATATTTT.

The CDR3 here is CAISVGGGGQPQHF. The CDR3 DNA sequence: TGTGCCATCAGTGTGGGGGGGGGAGGTCAGCCCCAGCATTTT. The rearrangement uses TRBV10-3 and TRBJ1-5, with a possible D match to TRBD1 (5 bases). V was pared by 4 bases and J by 6 bases, with 13 bases between. Germline CDR1 and CDR2: ENHRY and SYGVKD. This CDR3 is built from 14 residues.

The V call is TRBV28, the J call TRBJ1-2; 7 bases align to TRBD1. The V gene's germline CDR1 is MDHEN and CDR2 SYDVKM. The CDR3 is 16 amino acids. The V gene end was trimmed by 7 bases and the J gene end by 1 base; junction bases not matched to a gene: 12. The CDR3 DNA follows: TGTGCCAGCACCACCCCGAGGGGGCGTTTTAACTATGGCTACACCTTC. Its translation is CASTTPRGRFNYGYTF.

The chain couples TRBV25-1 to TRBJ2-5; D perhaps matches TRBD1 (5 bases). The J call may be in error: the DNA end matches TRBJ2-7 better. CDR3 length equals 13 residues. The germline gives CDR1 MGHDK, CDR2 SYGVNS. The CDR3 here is CASSAGYSYEQYF. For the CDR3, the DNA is TGTGCCAGCAGTGCAGGGTACAGCTACGAGCAGTACTTC.

The CDR3 nucleotides read TGTGCCAGCAGCTTGGCCCTGACAGGGGAGGACTATGGCTACACCTTC. Encoded protein: CASSLALTGEDYGYTF. The rearrangement joins TRBV5-6 to TRBJ1-2; 8 bases map to TRBD1. Trimming at V came to 0 bases and at J to 3 bases, leaving 7 bases not matched to a gene. This CDR3 has 16 amino acids. The germline CDR1 and CDR2 sequences are SGHDT and YYEEEE.

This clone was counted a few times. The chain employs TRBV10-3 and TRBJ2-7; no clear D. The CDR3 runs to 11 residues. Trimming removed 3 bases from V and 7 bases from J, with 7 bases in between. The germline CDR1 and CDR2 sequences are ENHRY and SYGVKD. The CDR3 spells CAISDSGEQYV. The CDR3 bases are TGTGCCATCAGTGACTCTGGAGAGCAGTACGTC.

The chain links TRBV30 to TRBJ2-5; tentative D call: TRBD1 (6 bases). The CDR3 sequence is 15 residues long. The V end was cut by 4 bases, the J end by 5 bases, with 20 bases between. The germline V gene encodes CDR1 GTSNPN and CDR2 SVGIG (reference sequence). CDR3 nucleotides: TGTGCCTGGATCCCGGGTCTCACGAGGGGGGAGACCCAGTACTTC. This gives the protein CAWIPGLTRGETQYF.

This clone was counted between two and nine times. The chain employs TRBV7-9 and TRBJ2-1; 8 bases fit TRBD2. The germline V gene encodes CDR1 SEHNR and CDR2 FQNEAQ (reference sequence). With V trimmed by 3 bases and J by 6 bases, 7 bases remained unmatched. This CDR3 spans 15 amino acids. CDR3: CASSFEERESNEQFF. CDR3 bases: TGTGCCAGCAGCTTCGAGGAGCGGGAGTCCAATGAGCAGTTCTTC.

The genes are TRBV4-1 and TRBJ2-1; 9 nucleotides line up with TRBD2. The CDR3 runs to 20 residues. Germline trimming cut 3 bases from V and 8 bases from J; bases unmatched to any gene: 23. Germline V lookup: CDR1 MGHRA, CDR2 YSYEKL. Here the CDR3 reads CASSHDGLASGESTGDEQFF. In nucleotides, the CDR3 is TGCGCCAGCAGCCATGATGGGCTCGCTAGCGGGGAATCTACCGGCGATGAGCAGTTCTTC.

The CDR3 DNA reads TGCGCCAGCAGCCAAGTCGCACGGCGTAGCGGGAACCCCCCCGTCCCCTACAATGAGCAGTTCTTC. It encodes CASSQVARRSGNPPVPYNEQFF. The chain links TRBV4-3 to TRBJ2-1; 8 bases fit TRBD2. The CDR3 extends over 22 amino acids. V shed 1 base and J 2 bases; nucleotides not matched to a gene: 22. Germline V gives CDR1 LGHNA, CDR2 YSLEER.